Presented here are 30 T cell receptor beta chains from one specimen sequenced in a study of cytomegalovirus exposure and HLA in healthy donors. The PCR was carried out with 60 Vbeta primers and 13 Jbeta primers. Using immunoSEQ multiplex PCR, the repertoire was profiled, and TCRdb retains in-frame clones only, with some absent. The table includes about 120,000 clones, over 50% detected once. The sequenced material came from PBMCs. These receptors originate from a woman in her thirties or forties in good health and CMV-seropositive.

This chain connects TRBV19 to TRBJ1-1; a weak D match, TRBD1 (5 bases). CDR1 LNHDA and CDR2 SQIVND come from the germline V gene (reference sequence). The CDR3 has 15 residues. Trimming took 3 bases from V and 4 from J, leaving 15 bases between them. The CDR3 DNA reads as TGTGCCAGTAGTATGGGGCAGGGTTTTGGCACTGAAGCTTTCTTT. Translated, it gives CASSMGQGFGTEAFF.

The chain recombines TRBV28 with TRBJ1-1, with D possibly matching TRBD1 (6 bases). The CDR3 runs 16 residues. Trimming took off 6 bases at V and 5 bases at J, with 22 bases between the two ends. From germline, CDR1 is MDHEN and CDR2 SYDVKM. In DNA form, the CDR3 reads TGTGCCAGCAGATTTACAGGGCTGGGGGGGAAAACTGAAGCTTTCTTT. The encoded protein is CASRFTGLGGKTEAFF.

The V gene is TRBV2, the J gene TRBJ1-1; 8 bases align to TRBD1. The V gene end was trimmed by 8 bases and the J gene end by 7 bases; junction bases not matched to a gene: 9. Germline CDR1 and CDR2: SNHLY and FYNNEI. CDR3 length equals 13 residues. CDR3 sequence (DNA): TGTGCCAGCGGGCCGGACAGGGTGGGTGAAGCTTTCTTT. Encoded protein: CASGPDRVGEAFF.

This clone was picked up a small number of times. The chain couples TRBV13 to TRBJ1-5, with a weak D call TRBD1 (5 bases). This CDR3 is 13 amino acids long. CDR1 is PRHDT and CDR2 is FYEKMQ in the germline V gene (reference sequence). Trimming left V 5 bases short and J 4 bases short, with 9 bases between. CDR3 in DNA: TGTGCCAGCAGCCAGGGAGGGAATCAGCCCCAGCATTTT. As protein: CASSQGGNQPQHF.

The rearrangement uses TRBV9 and TRBJ2-3; 8 bases match TRBD1. Germline V gene data show CDR1 as SGDLS and CDR2 as YYNGEE. The length of the CDR3 is 14 residues. V shed 4 bases and J 5 bases; nucleotides not matched to a gene: 6. The CDR3 spells CASSPRQGLDTQYF. The CDR3 DNA sequence: TGTGCCAGCAGCCCCCGACAGGGGTTAGATACGCAGTATTTT.

J is TRBJ2-7 and V is TRBV5-1; 7 bases match TRBD1. Germline values: CDR1 SGHRS, CDR2 YFSETQ. V lost 2 bases and J lost 2; bases outside the gene matches: 4. The CDR3 has 14 residues. CDR3 in DNA: TGCGCCAGCAGCTTCACAGGGGTTGCCTACGAGCAGTACTTC. Translated: CASSFTGVAYEQYF. Using reference TRBV5-1 and TRBJ2-7 for the parts outside the CDR3, the full variable domain is KAGVTQTPRYLIKTRGQQVTLSCSPISGHRSVSWYQQTPGQGLQFLFEYFSETQRNKGNFPGRFSGRQFSNSRSEMNVSTLELGDSALYLCASSFTGVAYEQYFGPGTRLTVT.

The V gene is TRBV7-9, the J gene TRBJ1-1, with 7 bases lining up with TRBD1. CDR3 length: 14 residues. Trimming at V came to 1 base and at J to 3 bases, leaving 2 bases not matched to a gene. Germline assignment: CDR1 SEHNR and CDR2 FQNEAQ (reference sequence). The CDR3 region has the DNA TGTGCCAGCAGCTTAGGAACAGGGGACACTGAAGCTTTCTTT. The encoded protein is CASSLGTGDTEAFF.

V and J are TRBV5-6 and TRBJ2-7, with a tentative D call TRBD2 (5 bases). The CDR3 totals 13 residues. CDR1 SGHDT and CDR2 YYEEEE come from the germline V gene. Trimming took 2 bases from V and 3 from J, leaving 9 bases between them. CDR3 nucleotide sequence: TGTGCCAGCAGCTTCCTTGGAGGCTACGAGCAGTACTTC. It specifies CASSFLGGYEQYF.

This clone was seen more than once but under ten times. This rearrangement joins TRBV7-2 to TRBJ2-1; weak D call: TRBD1 (6 bases). This CDR3 is 13 amino acids long. The V end was cut by 4 bases, the J end by 9 bases, with 13 bases between. In germline, CDR1 is SGHTA, CDR2 FQGNSA. Written as DNA, the CDR3 is TGTGCCAGCAGCTCGCAGGGGTGGGGTGAGCAGTTCTTC. Residues: CASSSQGWGEQFF.

The V call is TRBV10-3, the J call TRBJ2-7, with 9 positions matching TRBD1. The ends lost 4 bases at V and 1 base at J; junction bases unmatched: 2. From germline, CDR1 is ENHRY and CDR2 SYGVKD. The CDR3 is 14 residues long. The CDR3 DNA is TGTGCCATCAGTGCCGGACAGGGGTCCTACGAGCAGTACTTC. Its translation: CAISAGQGSYEQYF.

This clone was counted between two and nine times. V is TRBV19 and J is TRBJ2-1; TRBD2 matches 9 bases. The ends lost 5 bases at V and 7 bases at J; junction bases unmatched: 15. CDR3 size: 17 residues. In germline, CDR1 is LNHDA, CDR2 SQIVND (reference sequence). The CDR3 loop is CASSPSRSSGRSNEQFF. The DNA of the CDR3 is TGTGCCAGTAGTCCTTCCCGGAGTAGCGGGAGATCAAATGAGCAGTTCTTC.

The chain has TRBV5-6 and TRBJ2-7; D gene ambiguous. Germline CDR1 and CDR2: SGHDT and YYEEEE. V dropped 3 bases and J dropped 1 base, with 14 bases sitting between them. The CDR3 has 15 residues. CDR3 sequence reads: CASSSKWVRSYEQYF. The DNA of the CDR3 is TGTGCCAGCAGCTCTAAATGGGTGAGGTCCTACGAGCAGTACTTC. The whole variable domain, remainder taken from reference TRBV5-6 and TRBJ2-7, is DAGVTQSPTHLIKTRGQQVTLRCSPKSGHDTVSWYQQALGQGPQFIFQYYEEEERQRGNFPDRFSGHQFPNYSSELNVNALLLGDSALYLCASSSKWVRSYEQYFGPGTRLTVT.

A single count supports this clone. The V and J genes are TRBV6-6 and TRBJ2-2, with 9 bases aligning to TRBD1. Trimming removed 6 bases from V and 6 bases from J; junction bases left unmatched: 2. CDR1 and CDR2 (germline): MNHNY, SVGAGI (reference sequence). The CDR3 is made up of 13 amino acids. The CDR3 spells CASRRTGAGELFF. Written as DNA, the CDR3 is TGTGCCAGCAGACGGACAGGGGCCGGGGAGCTGTTTTTT.

The chain recombines TRBV27 with TRBJ2-7, with 12 bases that match TRBD1. The CDR3 is 14 amino acids. In germline, CDR1 is MNHEY, CDR2 SMNVEV (reference sequence). Unmatched junction bases numbered 2, after V lost 4 bases and J lost 4 bases. This CDR3 is CASSWGQGAYEQYF. The DNA of the CDR3 is TGTGCCAGCAGTTGGGGACAGGGGGCTTACGAGCAGTACTTC.

This clone was detected a few times. The chain couples TRBV6-5 to TRBJ1-3; the D is unclear. The germline V gene encodes CDR1 MNHEY and CDR2 SVGAGI. This CDR3 is built from 12 residues. V lost 8 bases, J lost 0 bases, and 5 bases lay in between. CDR3 sequence (DNA): TGTGCCAGCTATAACTCTGGAAACACCATATATTTT. Protein: CASYNSGNTIYF.

As concerns this clone: The same CDR3 can be traced to other DNA sequences in this sample. The chain recombines TRBV18 with TRBJ2-7; tentative D call: TRBD1 (5 bases). The CDR3 covers 13 residues. The V end was cut by 6 bases, the J end by 0 bases, with 9 bases between. The germline gives CDR1 KGHSH, CDR2 LQKENI. The CDR3 DNA is TGTGCCAGCTCGCCAGGGCTCTCCTACGAGCAGTACTTC. Translated: CASSPGLSYEQYF. Variable domain in full (rest from reference TRBV18 and TRBJ2-7): NAGVMQNPRHLVRRRGQEARLRCSPMKGHSHVYWYRQLPEEGLKFMVYLQKENIIDESGMPKERFSAEFPKEGPSILRIQQVVRGDSAAYFCASSPGLSYEQYFGPGTRLTVT.

To note about this clone: One junction end does not reproduce the germline sequence, and a read error may be involved. The chain uses TRBV15 and TRBJ1-2, with 9 bases lining up with TRBD1. The CDR3 sequence is 17 residues long. CDR1 LNHNV and CDR2 YYDKDF come from the germline V gene (reference sequence). The CDR3 reads CATSGEYPGTGRDGYPF. The CDR3 DNA is TGTGCCACCAGCGGCGAATACCCCGGGACAGGGAGGGATGGCTACCCCTTC.

This clone appeared once. The chain employs TRBV7-3 and TRBJ1-1; 9 bases align to TRBD1. J lost 3 bases, V lost 5 bases, and 10 bases had no gene match. From germline, CDR1 is SGHTA and CDR2 FQGTGA. This CDR3 has 16 amino acids. The CDR3 region is CASSPTGGEWYTEAFF. DNA for the CDR3: TGTGCCAGCAGCCCTACAGGGGGCGAATGGTACACTGAAGCTTTCTTT.

In regard to this clone: The junction does not match germline at one end; this may be a read error. The chain joins TRBV7-7 to TRBJ2-7; 9 nucleotides line up with TRBD1. The CDR3 runs 14 residues. CDR1 and CDR2 from the germline V gene are SSHAT and FNYEAQ (reference sequence). The CDR3 nucleotides are TGTGCTAGCAGCCCCGGGACAGGGTATGACGAGCAGTACTTC. This translates into CASSPGTGYDEQYF.

V is TRBV7-3 and J is TRBJ2-7, with D perhaps matching TRBD1 (5 bases). Trimming left V 4 bases short and J 5 bases short, with 12 bases between. The germline V gene has CDR1 SGHTA and CDR2 FQGTGA. The CDR3 is made up of 13 amino acids. The CDR3: CASSSGHLDEQYF. CDR3 sequence (DNA): TGTGCCAGCAGCTCCGGACATTTGGACGAGCAGTACTTC.

This chain uses TRBV29-1 with TRBJ1-1; TRBD1 is a possible D gene (6 bases). This CDR3 region has 16 residues. V lost 1 base and J lost 4, with 19 bases in between. Germline assignment: CDR1 SQVTM and CDR2 ANQGSEA. The CDR3 here is CSVEAQRTGWVTEAFF. The CDR3 DNA reads as TGCAGCGTTGAAGCCCAGCGAACAGGGTGGGTCACTGAAGCTTTCTTT.

V usage is TRBV15 and J usage is TRBJ1-1, with D perhaps TRBD1 (6 bases). The CDR3 consists of 15 residues. Between the trimmed V and J ends, which lost 3 bases and 3 bases, there was a span of 14 bases. CDR1 LNHNV and CDR2 YYDKDF come from the germline V gene (reference sequence). The CDR3 DNA sequence: TGTGCCACCAGCAGGGGGGGGCAGGGCGACACTGAAGCTTTCTTT. This codes for CATSRGGQGDTEAFF.

This rearrangement joins TRBV11-3 to TRBJ1-1; D is possibly TRBD1 (6 bases). This CDR3 has 15 amino acids. V was trimmed by 1 base and J by 7 bases, leaving 16 bases between them. The germline V gene encodes CDR1 SGHNT and CDR2 YENEEA. This CDR3 reads CASSLVGQIVGEAFF. The CDR3 nucleotides are TGTGCCAGCAGCTTAGTCGGACAGATCGTGGGTGAAGCTTTCTTT.

This chain uses TRBV5-4 with TRBJ1-6; 7 bases match TRBD1. The CDR3 sequence is 16 residues long. CDR1 is SGHNT, CDR2 YYREEE, per germline (reference sequence). Losses at the gene ends were 2 bases for V and 8 bases for J; bases not matched to a gene: 10. The CDR3: CASSFLDRVEDSPLHF. For the CDR3, the DNA is TGTGCCAGCAGCTTCCTCGACAGGGTAGAAGATTCACCCCTCCACTTT.

The rearrangement uses TRBV9 and TRBJ2-5, with TRBD2 matching 13 bases. Looked up from germline, CDR1 is SGDLS and CDR2 is YYNGEE. This CDR3 region has 14 residues. V lost 4 bases to trimming and J lost 9 bases; unmatched junction nucleotides: 6. DNA of the CDR3: TGTGCCAGCAGCCGGACTAGCGGGGGAGGGGCCCAGTACTTC. This encodes CASSRTSGGGAQYF.

Concerning this clone itself: At one end, the junction sequence differs from germline, possibly due to a read error. The chain carries TRBV7-9 and TRBJ1-1; 7 bases fit TRBD1. The CDR3 runs 15 residues. The germline V gene has CDR1 SEHNR and CDR2 FQNEAQ (reference sequence). This chain's CDR3 is CSSSLGTVMNTEAFF. As DNA, the CDR3 is TGTTCCAGCAGCTTAGGGACAGTCATGAACACTGAAGCTTTCTTT. Combining the CDR3 with reference TRBV7-9 and TRBJ1-1 gives the whole variable domain DTGVSQNPRHKITKRGQNVTFRCDPISEHNRLYWYRQTLGQGPEFLTYFQNEAQLEKSRLLSDRFSAERPKGSFSTLEIQRTEQGDSAMYLCSSSLGTVMNTEAFFGQGTRLTVV.

This clone was seen only a few times. The V call is TRBV18, the J call TRBJ2-6, with a weak D call TRBD1 (6 bases). The V and J ends lost 4 bases and 0 bases respectively, with 13 bases between them. This CDR3 contains 17 residues. Germline CDR1 is KGHSH and CDR2 is LQKENI. CDR3 DNA sequence: TGTGCCAGCTCACTCCGGGACACTTACTCTGGGGCCAACGTCCTGACTTTC. Its translation is CASSLRDTYSGANVLTF.

The V gene is TRBV11-2, the J gene TRBJ2-1; 12 nucleotides line up with TRBD2. The length of the CDR3 is 16 residues. V was pared by 2 bases and J by 7 bases, with 6 bases of the junction left unmatched. CDR1 and CDR2 from the germline V gene are SGHAT and FQNNGV. The CDR3 bases are TGTGCCAGCAGCTTAACTAGCGGGGGGCCGGGGAATGAGCAGTTCTTC. Its translation: CASSLTSGGPGNEQFF. The entire variable domain, with the rest obtained from reference TRBV11-2 and TRBJ2-1, is as follows: EAGVAQSPRYKIIEKRQSVAFWCNPISGHATLYWYQQILGQGPKLLIQFQNNGVVDDSQLPKDRFSAERLKGVDSTLKIQPAKLEDSAVYLCASSLTSGGPGNEQFFGPGTRLTVL.

J is TRBJ2-7 and V is TRBV5-1, with D possibly TRBD2 on 5 matching bases. The length of the CDR3 is 16 residues. The V gene's germline CDR1 is SGHRS and CDR2 YFSETQ. Trimming left V 2 bases short and J 5 bases short, with 20 bases between. The CDR3: CASSFWPGTQQHEQYF. Written as DNA, the CDR3 is TGCGCCAGCAGCTTTTGGCCGGGAACACAGCAGCACGAGCAGTACTTC. The entire variable domain, with the rest obtained from reference TRBV5-1 and TRBJ2-7, is as follows: KAGVTQTPRYLIKTRGQQVTLSCSPISGHRSVSWYQQTPGQGLQFLFEYFSETQRNKGNFPGRFSGRQFSNSRSEMNVSTLELGDSALYLCASSFWPGTQQHEQYFGPGTRLTVT.

This chain joins TRBV28 and TRBJ1-5; possible D gene TRBD1, 5 bases. Germline V lookup: CDR1 MDHEN, CDR2 SYDVKM. The CDR3 is 14 amino acids. V lost 3 bases to trimming and J lost 7 bases, with 13 bases between them. The CDR3 sequence is CASSFWQGTQPQHF. The DNA of the CDR3 is TGTGCCAGCAGTTTTTGGCAGGGAACCCAGCCCCAGCATTTT.